Below, 12 T cell receptor beta chains from the same sample are listed, as sequenced in a study of T cell responses to AZD1222 COVID-19 vaccine. The table came from immunoSEQ multiplex PCR; TCRdb's copy has only in-frame clones and leaves some out. Of roughly 120,000 clones in the sample, 92% were seen once. The material was peripheral blood, obtained 28 days after the second AZD1222 dose. Every receptor here comes from an adult who received the AZD1222 COVID-19 vaccine.

This clone was recorded a few times. The chain combines TRBV4-1 with TRBJ1-1, with no clear D. The germline V gene encodes CDR1 MGHRA and CDR2 YSYEKL. CDR3 length equals 15 residues. V lost 1 base and J lost 1, with 10 bases in between. CDR3 sequence reads: CASSQGVSENTEAFF. Here the CDR3 DNA reads TGCGCCAGCAGCCAAGGCGTTTCGGAGAACACTGAAGCTTTCTTT.

This clone has ten or more counts. The CDR3 DNA reads as TGTGCCAGCAGCTTCGGGACTAGTGGGGTCGGTGAGCAGTTCTTC. Protein: CASSFGTSGVGEQFF. The chain recombines TRBV5-4 with TRBJ2-1; 8 nucleotides agree with TRBD2. Losses at the gene ends were 2 bases for V and 9 bases for J; bases not matched to a gene: 10. Germline V gives CDR1 SGHNT, CDR2 YYREEE (reference sequence). The CDR3 covers 15 residues. Together with reference TRBV5-4 and TRBJ2-1, the CDR3 gives the full variable domain: ETGVTQSPTHLIKTRGQQVTLRCSSQSGHNTVSWYQQALGQGPQFIFQYYREEENGRGNFPPRFSGLQFPNYSSELNVNALELDDSALYLCASSFGTSGVGEQFFGPGTRLTVL.

This chain connects TRBV7-9 to TRBJ2-1; a weak D match, TRBD1 (5 bases). The CDR3 spans 17 residues. The V and J ends lost 5 bases and 3 bases respectively, with 20 bases between them. The germline V gene has CDR1 SEHNR and CDR2 FQNEAQ (reference sequence). DNA for the CDR3: TGTGCCAGCAGCCCTTGGACAAGCTTATCAATCTACAATGAGCAGTTCTTC. Residues: CASSPWTSLSIYNEQFF.

This chain links TRBV6-5 with TRBJ1-5; TRBD1 matches at 10 bases. The CDR3 extends over 15 amino acids. The germline gives CDR1 MNHEY, CDR2 SVGAGI. Trimming cost V 5 bases and J 2 bases; bases outside gene matches: 3. The CDR3 reads CASSPGTGGNQPQHF. The CDR3 DNA reads TGTGCCAGCAGTCCCGGGACAGGGGGCAATCAGCCCCAGCATTTT.

The gene calls are TRBV24-1 and TRBJ2-1; the match to TRBD1 covers 10 bases. Trimming took 4 bases from V and 6 from J; bases not matched to a gene: 8. The CDR3 is 16 residues long. Per germline, CDR1 KGHDR and CDR2 SFDVKD. CDR3 nucleotide sequence: TGTGCCACCAGTGAAGCGACAGGGGGCGTTTTCAATGAGCAGTTCTTC. Its translation is CATSEATGGVFNEQFF.

This clone was observed a few times. The V call is TRBV7-2, the J call TRBJ1-5; D gene unclear. V was trimmed by 1 base and J by 5 bases, leaving 15 bases between them. The CDR3 runs to 16 residues. Germline V gene lookup returns CDR1 SGHTA and CDR2 FQGNSA. In DNA, the CDR3 is TGTGCCAGCAGCTTAGTGGGGTCAGGAATCGATCAGCCCCAGCATTTT. This translates into CASSLVGSGIDQPQHF.

This chain joins TRBV27 and TRBJ2-1; D unclear. From germline, CDR1 is MNHEY and CDR2 SMNVEV (reference sequence). Trimming left V 3 bases short and J 5 bases short, with 2 bases between. The CDR3 has 11 amino acids. The CDR3 reads CASSLNNEQFF. The CDR3 region has the DNA TGTGCCAGCAGTTTGAACAATGAGCAGTTCTTC.

V gene TRBV21-1 combines with J gene TRBJ1-2. TRBV21-1 is listed as a pseudogene. The CDR3 extends over 12 amino acids. CDR3 sequence: CASSIAGDGYTF. Here the CDR3 DNA reads TGTGCCAGCAGCATCGCGGGGGATGGCTACACCTTC.

This chain uses TRBV12-3 or TRBV12-4 with TRBJ1-1; D possibly corresponds to TRBD1 (5 bases). The CDR3 is made up of 12 amino acids. Trimming shortened V by 7 bases and J by 4 bases, and 10 bases separated the two germline ends. CDR3: CASTQGVTEAFF. As DNA, the CDR3 is TGTGCCAGCACCCAAGGGGTCACTGAAGCTTTCTTT.

This rearrangement joins TRBV7-8 to TRBJ1-5, with 7 bases aligning to TRBD1. CDR3 length equals 16 residues. Germline CDR1 SGHVS, CDR2 FQNEAQ. J gave up 2 bases and V 0 bases, and 4 bases lay outside the gene matches. CDR3 nucleotide sequence: TGTGCCAGCAGCTTAGCTTACGGACAGGGCAATCAGCCCCAGCATTTT. Protein sequence: CASSLAYGQGNQPQHF.

The rearrangement uses TRBV18 and TRBJ1-4, with TRBD1 identical over 7 bases. The CDR3 has 15 amino acids. With 5 bases clipped from V and 5 bases from J, the junction kept 8 bases outside the gene matches. From germline, CDR1 is KGHSH and CDR2 LQKENI. CDR3 protein: CASSETGTENEKLFF. CDR3 DNA: TGTGCCAGCTCAGAAACCGGGACAGAGAATGAAAAACTGTTTTTT.

This rearrangement joins TRBV11-3 to TRBJ2-3; 10 bases fit TRBD2. CDR3 size: 14 residues. V dropped 5 bases and J dropped 3; count of bases not matched to a gene: 2. Looked up from germline, CDR1 is SGHNT and CDR2 is YENEEA. Here the CDR3 reads CASSPGLATDTQYF. CDR3 nucleotide sequence: TGTGCCAGCAGCCCGGGACTAGCGACAGATACGCAGTATTTT.